The present TCR beta chain was sequenced within a study of T cell repertoires in cytomegalovirus infection. This clonotype showed up just a few times. TCRdb fed the reads into MiXCR, producing one record per CDR3 protein. The table shows fewer than 200,000 distinct CDR3 sequences, with around 15% occurring only once. Input material: PBMCs. This TCR came from a human donor in good health (CMV status not recorded). Some clones in this sample may be carry-over from other donors' samples.

The CDR3 sequence: CASSLAGARVYEQYF. The CDR3 DNA reads TGTGCCAGCAGCTTAGCCGGGGCCAGGGTCTACGAGCAGTACTTC. J is TRBJ2-7 and V is TRBV7-9, with D possibly called TRBD1 or TRBD2 (5 bases each). The CDR3 runs to 15 residues. Germline CDR1 and CDR2: SEHNR and FQNEAQ (reference sequence). Trimming cost V 0 bases and J 3 bases, with 12 bases left between them.